The 22 T cell receptor beta chains listed next were all sequenced from one sample in a study of T cell repertoires in cytomegalovirus infection (dated by TCRdb to between 2018 and 2021). The sample was run on an Illumina HiSeq 1500. TCRdb trimmed the raw reads at Q25, called clones with MiXCR and kept productive beta chains. Each CDR3 protein appears once, grouped with its most common genes and DNA. Within this sample are fewer than 550,000 distinct CDR3 sequences, with more than 20% of them counted one time only. Roughly 13% of the sample rests with the top ten. The sample was PBMCs. The receptors were sampled from a human donor in good health (CMV status not recorded). Some clones in this sample may be carry-over from other donors' samples.

This clonotype was counted ten times or more. The rearrangement uses TRBV7-2 and TRBJ2-3, with D tentatively TRBD2 (6 bases). Germline V gene sequence: CDR1 SGHTA, CDR2 FQGNSA. Trimming pared 1 base from V and 5 bases from J, leaving 13 bases between. The CDR3 extends over 15 amino acids. The CDR3 reads CASSLEGRQVDTQYF. In nucleotides, the CDR3 is TGTGCCAGCAGCTTAGAGGGGAGGCAGGTAGATACGCAGTATTTT.

At least ten counts were recorded for this clonotype. This sequence joins TRBV7-2 and TRBJ2-4; no clear D gene. V was shortened by 5 bases and J by 0 bases, with 11 bases between the two germline ends. The CDR3 consists of 15 residues. The germline V gene has CDR1 SGHTA and CDR2 FQGNSA. The CDR3 here is CASSDLGLAKNIQYF. DNA of the CDR3: TGTGCCAGCAGCGACCTGGGTCTAGCCAAAAACATTCAGTACTTC.

There are a few counts of this clonotype. CDR3 nucleotide sequence: TGCGCCAGCAGCCAAGCCGGTCTAGCGGGAGGTGACGATACGCAGTATTTT. Translated, it gives CASSQAGLAGGDDTQYF. The chain employs TRBV4-3 and TRBJ2-3, with 11 bases aligning to TRBD2. Germline V gives CDR1 LGHNA, CDR2 YSLEER. This CDR3 region has 17 residues. V shed 1 base, J shed 6 bases, and the junction held 9 bases outside the gene matches.

In its sample, this clonotype was seen many times. The chain's CDR3 is CASSARLGAGGGGANVLTF. In DNA form, the CDR3 reads TGTGCCAGCAGCGCCCGGTTGGGAGCGGGAGGAGGTGGGGCCAACGTCCTGACTTTC. This chain links TRBV7-2 with TRBJ2-6; TRBD2 aligns across 9 bases. Per germline, CDR1 SGHTA and CDR2 FQGNSA. Losses at the gene ends were 5 bases for V and 3 bases for J; bases not matched to a gene: 14. The CDR3 runs to 19 residues.

The chain couples TRBV12-3 or TRBV12-4 to TRBJ1-5; D gene ambiguous. The ends were cut back, 6 bases at V and 0 bases at J, with 21 bases in the middle. The CDR3 consists of 18 residues. This chain's CDR3 is CASSLAGLMGYSNQPQHF. CDR3 DNA: TGTGCCAGCAGCCTCGCCGGATTAATGGGATATAGCAATCAGCCCCAGCATTTT.

This clonotype was recorded a few times. V and J are TRBV19 and TRBJ2-3, with 9 bases identical to TRBD2. The CDR3 spans 15 residues. Germline values: CDR1 LNHDA, CDR2 SQIVND (reference sequence). Trimming cost V 5 bases and J 5 bases; bases outside gene matches: 8. DNA for the CDR3: TGTGCCAGTAGTCCGGGCGGGAGGGCCGGAGATACGCAGTATTTT. The encoded protein is CASSPGGRAGDTQYF.

The chain combines TRBV28 with TRBJ2-7, with TRBD1 as a possible D gene (7 bases). Germline V CDR1 and CDR2: MDHEN, SYDVKM. The CDR3 covers 18 residues. V was clipped by 3 bases and J by 1 base, with 22 bases between them. The CDR3 bases are TGTGCCAGCAGTTTCCCTCCGATTATACAGGGGAGGTCCTACGAGCAGTACTTC. It specifies CASSFPPIIQGRSYEQYF. Complete variable domain (other parts from reference TRBV28 and TRBJ2-7): DVKVTQSSRYLVKRTGEKVFLECVQDMDHENMFWYRQDPGLGLRLIYFSYDVKMKEKGDIPEGYSVSREKKERFSLILESASTNQTSMYLCASSFPPIIQGRSYEQYFGPGTRLTVT.

V gene TRBV7-9 combines with J gene TRBJ1-1; TRBD1 agrees at 8 bases. The CDR3 is 17 amino acids. V trimming: 3 bases; J trimming: 0 bases; junction bases outside the gene matches: 9. Per the germline V gene, CDR1 is SEHNR and CDR2 is FQNEAQ (reference sequence). CDR3 sequence: CASSFRQGKPMNTEAFF. The CDR3 region has the DNA TGTGCCAGCAGCTTCAGACAGGGGAAGCCCATGAACACTGAAGCTTTCTTT.

Ten or more counts support this clonotype. The chain joins TRBV7-8 to TRBJ2-1; D remains ambiguous. The CDR3 is made up of 16 amino acids. Looked up from germline, CDR1 is SGHVS and CDR2 is FQNEAQ. The V end was cut by 5 bases, the J end by 0 bases, with 14 bases between. CDR3 DNA sequence: TGTGCCAGCAGCCCCTACGGATTGGGCTCCTACAATGAGCAGTTCTTC. Its translation is CASSPYGLGSYNEQFF.

The chain joins TRBV29-1 to TRBJ2-1; the D gene is possibly TRBD1 (6 bases). Germline V CDR1 and CDR2: SQVTM, ANQGSEA. The germline V and J ends were trimmed by 3 bases and 14 bases, with 20 bases remaining between them. The CDR3 runs 13 residues. CDR3 nucleotides: TGCAGCGTTGAGACACAGGGCCTTGTTATCAAGTTCTTC. Encoded protein: CSVETQGLVIKFF.

This clonotype was counted many times. The chain is built from TRBV7-8 and TRBJ1-1, with D possibly matching TRBD1 (5 bases). Trimming stripped 5 bases from V and 5 bases from J, with 21 bases between. The CDR3 spans 16 residues. In germline, CDR1 is SGHVS, CDR2 FQNEAQ. The CDR3 region is CASSKVLDFRGTEAFF. The DNA of the CDR3 is TGTGCCAGCAGCAAGGTTTTGGACTTCCGGGGGACTGAAGCTTTCTTT.

V gene TRBV20-1 combines with J gene TRBJ2-3; 11 bases are shared with TRBD2. The CDR3 runs to 14 residues. V shed 6 bases, J shed 3 bases, and the junction held 5 bases outside the gene matches. The germline gives CDR1 DFQATT, CDR2 SNEGSKA (reference sequence). CDR3 residues: CSAPGLAETDTQYF. The CDR3 coding sequence is TGCAGTGCCCCGGGACTAGCGGAGACAGATACGCAGTATTTT.

The J gene is TRBJ1-3, the V gene TRBV19, with D tentatively TRBD1 (5 bases). Germline V gene sequence: CDR1 LNHDA, CDR2 SQIVND (reference sequence). Between the trimmed V and J ends, which lost 10 bases and 3 bases, there was a span of 13 bases. This CDR3 has 13 amino acids. The CDR3 loop reads CATRGSGGNTIYF. Written as DNA, the CDR3 is TGTGCCACTAGGGGTTCTGGTGGAAACACCATATATTTT. The whole variable domain, filled in from reference TRBV19 and TRBJ1-3, reads DGGITQSPKYLFRKEGQNVTLSCEQNLNHDAMYWYRQDPGQGLRLIYYSQIVNDFQKGDIAEGYSVSREKKESFPLTVTSAQKNPTAFYLCATRGSGGNTIYFGEGSWLTVV.

The sample holds many counts of this clonotype. This chain connects TRBV7-2 to TRBJ2-5, with 8 bases that match TRBD2. The germline gives CDR1 SGHTA, CDR2 FQGNSA. The CDR3 consists of 15 residues. Trimming removed 2 bases from V and 4 bases from J; junction bases left unmatched: 6. CDR3 coding DNA: TGTGCCAGCAGCTTAAGAAACGGGGGGGCAGAGACCCAGTACTTC. As protein: CASSLRNGGAETQYF.

The rearrangement uses TRBV28 and TRBJ1-5; tentatively, D is TRBD1 (5 bases). Germline V gene data show CDR1 as MDHEN and CDR2 as SYDVKM. V lost 6 bases and J 6 bases, leaving 18 bases between the germline ends. This CDR3 has 15 residues. CDR3 in amino acids: CASSWGGSLVQPQHF. The CDR3 DNA is TGTGCCAGCAGCTGGGGGGGATCTCTCGTTCAGCCCCAGCATTTT.

The rearrangement joins TRBV6-5 to TRBJ1-2; possibly TRBD1 for D (5 bases). CDR1 MNHEY and CDR2 SVGAGI come from the germline V gene. CDR3 size: 15 residues. Trimming stripped 5 bases from V and 8 bases from J, with 21 bases between. The CDR3 here is CASSVGQGAVGGYTF. CDR3 sequence (DNA): TGTGCCAGCAGTGTGGGGCAGGGTGCCGTGGGGGGCTACACCTTC.

V gene TRBV6-2 or TRBV6-3 combines with J gene TRBJ2-7, with a weak D call TRBD2 (5 bases). The CDR3 contains 15 residues. Germline assignment: CDR1 MNHEY and CDR2 SVGEGT. V gave up 5 bases and J gave up 7 bases, with 21 bases separating them. CDR3 sequence reads: CASSTRTGAPREQYF. The CDR3 DNA reads TGTGCCAGCAGTACCCGGACTGGAGCGCCCAGGGAGCAGTACTTC.

This chain joins TRBV6-5 and TRBJ2-3; 8 positions agree with TRBD2. Germline CDR1 reads MNHEY; CDR2 reads SVGAGI. Unmatched junction bases numbered 4, after V lost 2 bases and J lost 6 bases. The CDR3 runs 14 residues. CDR3 loop: CASSYVGGGDTQYF. The CDR3 DNA sequence: TGTGCCAGCAGTTACGTCGGGGGGGGGGATACGCAGTATTTT.

This clonotype occurred a few times. The chain combines TRBV19 with TRBJ1-1, with 8 bases aligning to TRBD1. CDR3 length: 15 amino acids. In germline, CDR1 is LNHDA, CDR2 SQIVND (reference sequence). J gave up 2 bases and V 4 bases, and 6 bases lay outside the gene matches. CDR3 DNA sequence: TGTGCCAGTAGTAAGTCCACAGGGGGAAACACTGAAGCTTTCTTT. It specifies CASSKSTGGNTEAFF.

This clonotype was counted once. This chain uses TRBV2 with TRBJ1-5, with D uncertain. The germline V and J ends were trimmed by 3 bases and 0 bases, with 6 bases remaining between them. The CDR3 has 14 amino acids. CDR1 SNHLY and CDR2 FYNNEI come from the germline V gene. CDR3: CASSDGVSNQPQHF. In DNA form, the CDR3 reads TGTGCCAGCAGTGACGGAGTTAGCAATCAGCCCCAGCATTTT. The complete variable domain, with remaining parts taken from reference TRBV2 and TRBJ1-5, reads EPEVTQTPSHQVTQMGQEVILRCVPISNHLYFYWYRQILGQKVEFLVSFYNNEISEKSEIFDDQFSVERPDGSNFTLKIRSTKLEDSAMYFCASSDGVSNQPQHFGDGTRLSIL.

This clonotype was observed a handful of times. The genes are TRBV20-1 and TRBJ2-4; TRBD2 matches at 11 bases. The CDR3 covers 16 residues. CDR1 DFQATT and CDR2 SNEGSKA come from the germline V gene (reference sequence). After removal of 5 bases from V and 6 bases from J, the junction contained 12 bases not matched to a gene. The CDR3 DNA reads as TGCAGTGCTCCCGATTTACTAGCGGGAGTGATAAACATTCAGTACTTC. Protein product: CSAPDLLAGVINIQYF.

The CDR3 region has the DNA TGCGCCAGCAGTGCCCTAGCGTCAAGCACAGATACGCAGTATTTT. This codes for CASSALASSTDTQYF. The V call is TRBV10-2, the J call TRBJ2-3; D is perhaps TRBD2 (6 bases). This CDR3 is 15 amino acids long. Trimming removed 4 bases at V and 0 bases at J, with 11 bases between. Germline V gene sequence: CDR1 WSHSY, CDR2 SAAADI.